This is a list of T cell receptor beta chains from one sample in a study of blood T cell repertoires in COVID-19. The protocol was immunoSEQ multiplex PCR, while the TCRdb copy is restricted to in-frame clones and leaves out a portion. The table has some 290,000 clones, 85% to 90% seen once; the top ten hold around 10%. Specimen: peripheral blood. These receptors were taken from a young woman with COVID-19, enrolled during active disease. Each CDR3 is given with its conserved first and last residue. The order of the fields is D gene, J gene, clone size, V gene, CDR3 length, CDR3 protein, CDR3 DNA. A D gene is named only where the DNA matches it firmly. Where a row states a size, it is once, few, many or the class of an expanded clone; other rows omit it.

d_gene: -
j_gene: TRBJ1-1
abundance: -
v_gene: TRBV11-3
len: 13
CDR3aa: CASSLYSGVEAFF
CDR3nt: TGTGCCAGCAGCTTATACTCTGGAGTGGAAGCTTTCTTT

d_gene: -
j_gene: TRBJ2-5
abundance: once
v_gene: TRBV28
len: 13
CDR3aa: CASRPTVQETQYF
CDR3nt: TGTGCCAGCAGACCTACCGTTCAAGAGACCCAGTACTTC

d_gene: -
j_gene: TRBJ2-1
abundance: -
v_gene: TRBV5-1
len: 13
CDR3aa: CASSLAVGYGQFF
CDR3nt: TGCGCCAGCAGCTTGGCCGTCGGTTATGGGCAGTTCTTC

d_gene: -
j_gene: TRBJ2-7
abundance: once
v_gene: TRBV18
len: 13
CDR3aa: CASSPGRTYEQYF
CDR3nt: TGTGCCAGCTCACCGGGCAGAACCTACGAGCAGTACTTC

d_gene: -
j_gene: TRBJ1-2
abundance: -
v_gene: TRBV5-4
len: 14
CDR3aa: CASSLSQANYGYTF
CDR3nt: TGTGCCAGCAGCTTATCCCAGGCAAACTATGGCTACACCTTC

d_gene: TRBD1
j_gene: TRBJ1-4
abundance: -
v_gene: TRBV28
len: 14
CDR3aa: CASSPDRAVRKLFF
CDR3nt: TGTGCCAGCAGTCCGGACAGGGCGGTGAGAAAACTGTTTTTT

d_gene: TRBD2
j_gene: TRBJ2-7
abundance: -
v_gene: TRBV4-2
len: 16
CDR3aa: CASSQEMRLAGGEQYF
CDR3nt: TGTGCCAGCAGCCAAGAGATGCGACTAGCGGGGGGCGAGCAGTACTTC

d_gene: -
j_gene: TRBJ1-4
abundance: -
v_gene: TRBV6-4
len: 14
CDR3aa: CASSDRSDREKLFF
CDR3nt: TGTGCCAGCAGTGACCGGAGTGATCGGGAAAAACTGTTTTTT

d_gene: -
j_gene: TRBJ1-6
abundance: -
v_gene: TRBV11-2
len: 16
CDR3aa: CASSQEGRDGNSPLHF
CDR3nt: TGTGCCAGCAGCCAGGAGGGGCGGGACGGAAATTCACCCCTCCACTTT

d_gene: -
j_gene: TRBJ1-1
abundance: -
v_gene: TRBV18
len: 15
CDR3aa: CASSLRTRGSTEAFF
CDR3nt: TGTGCCAGCTCCCTCCGAACCCGGGGATCCACTGAAGCTTTCTTT

d_gene: TRBD2
j_gene: TRBJ2-1
abundance: -
v_gene: TRBV5-4
len: 16
CDR3aa: CASSPSLAAYYNEQFF
CDR3nt: TGTGCCAGCAGTCCGTCCCTAGCGGCCTACTACAATGAGCAGTTCTTC

d_gene: -
j_gene: TRBJ2-1
abundance: -
v_gene: TRBV14
len: 12
CDR3aa: CASSLTGLSRFF
CDR3nt: TGTGCCAGCAGCCTAACCGGACTTTCCCGGTTCTTC

d_gene: TRBD2
j_gene: TRBJ2-7
abundance: -
v_gene: TRBV2
len: 15
CDR3aa: CASSHPGGGSYEQYF
CDR3nt: TGTGCCAGCAGCCACCCGGGGGGTGGATCCTACGAGCAGTACTTC

d_gene: -
j_gene: TRBJ1-1
abundance: once
v_gene: TRBV7-6
len: 14
CDR3aa: CASSLGPGNTEAFF
CDR3nt: TGTGCCAGCAGCTTGGGGCCTGGAAACACTGAAGCTTTCTTT

d_gene: TRBD2
j_gene: TRBJ2-3
abundance: few
v_gene: TRBV7-9
len: 16
CDR3aa: CASSGASGGPTDTQYF
CDR3nt: TGTGCCAGCAGCGGAGCCAGCGGGGGGCCCACAGATACGCAGTATTTT

d_gene: -
j_gene: TRBJ2-7
abundance: -
v_gene: TRBV4-1
len: 14
CDR3aa: CASSQALNSYEQYF
CDR3nt: TGCGCCAGCAGCCAAGCACTGAATTCCTACGAGCAGTACTTC

d_gene: TRBD1
j_gene: TRBJ1-2
abundance: -
v_gene: TRBV5-1
len: 15
CDR3aa: CASSLEGQGARGYTF
CDR3nt: TGCGCCAGCAGCTTGGAGGGACAGGGGGCGCGAGGCTACACCTTC

d_gene: TRBD1
j_gene: TRBJ2-5
abundance: -
v_gene: TRBV15
len: 15
CDR3aa: CATSRRTGFQETQYF
CDR3nt: TGTGCCACCAGCAGACGGACAGGCTTCCAAGAGACCCAGTACTTC

d_gene: TRBD1
j_gene: TRBJ1-2
abundance: -
v_gene: TRBV3-1/TRBV3-2
len: 17
CDR3aa: CASSQDYAGRGSYGYTF
CDR3nt: TGTGCCAGCAGCCAAGATTACGCGGGCAGGGGGTCCTATGGCTACACCTTC

d_gene: -
j_gene: TRBJ2-1
abundance: -
v_gene: TRBV30
len: 15
CDR3aa: CAWIPGQTLFNEQFF
CDR3nt: TGTGCCTGGATCCCTGGACAGACTCTTTTCAATGAGCAGTTCTTC

d_gene: -
j_gene: TRBJ1-1
abundance: -
v_gene: TRBV7-8
len: 14
CDR3aa: CASSLFRGNTEAFF
CDR3nt: TGTGCCAGCAGCTTATTTCGAGGGAACACTGAAGCTTTCTTT

d_gene: -
j_gene: TRBJ1-2
abundance: -
v_gene: TRBV2
len: 16
CDR3aa: CASSVGEDSLIHGYTF
CDR3nt: TGTGCCAGCAGTGTGGGAGAGGACAGTCTGATTCATGGCTACACCTTC

d_gene: -
j_gene: TRBJ2-5
abundance: -
v_gene: TRBV5-5
len: 12
CDR3aa: CASSPGGQSWYF
CDR3nt: TGTGCCAGCAGCCCTGGAGGTCAGTCATGGTACTTC

d_gene: -
j_gene: TRBJ2-1
abundance: -
v_gene: TRBV11-2
len: 15
CDR3aa: CASSLERGSYNEQFF
CDR3nt: TGTGCCAGCAGCTTAGAGCGGGGCTCCTACAATGAGCAGTTCTTC

d_gene: -
j_gene: TRBJ1-5
abundance: -
v_gene: TRBV27
len: 14
CDR3aa: CASSLRGPNQPQHF
CDR3nt: TGTGCCAGCAGTTTACGGGGTCCGAATCAGCCCCAGCATTTT

d_gene: -
j_gene: TRBJ1-2
abundance: -
v_gene: TRBV27
len: 16
CDR3aa: CASSLSWGTGLYGYTF
CDR3nt: TGTGCCAGCAGTTTATCGTGGGGAACAGGCCTCTATGGCTACACCTTC

d_gene: TRBD1
j_gene: TRBJ1-2
abundance: -
v_gene: TRBV2
len: 13
CDR3aa: CASSVDRGLGYTF
CDR3nt: TGTGCCAGCAGTGTGGACAGGGGTTTGGGCTACACCTTC

d_gene: TRBD2
j_gene: TRBJ2-1
abundance: -
v_gene: TRBV3-1/TRBV3-2
len: 18
CDR3aa: CASSRLLLAGGFADEQFF
CDR3nt: TGTGCCAGCAGCCGCCTTTTACTAGCGGGGGGCTTCGCCGATGAGCAGTTCTTC

d_gene: TRBD1
j_gene: TRBJ1-2
abundance: -
v_gene: TRBV5-4
len: 14
CDR3aa: CASSLGTGDGGYTF
CDR3nt: TGTGCCAGCAGTTTGGGGACAGGGGACGGCGGCTACACCTTC

d_gene: TRBD2
j_gene: TRBJ2-7
abundance: -
v_gene: TRBV27
len: 18
CDR3aa: CASSLVGLANPSLYEQYF
CDR3nt: TGTGCCAGCAGTTTAGTCGGACTAGCGAATCCCAGTCTCTACGAGCAGTACTTC

d_gene: TRBD1
j_gene: TRBJ1-3
abundance: -
v_gene: TRBV10-3
len: 15
CDR3aa: CAISQDRDSGNTIYF
CDR3nt: TGTGCCATCAGCCAGGACAGGGATTCTGGAAACACCATATATTTT

d_gene: TRBD1
j_gene: TRBJ1-2
abundance: -
v_gene: TRBV7-9
len: 11
CDR3aa: CASSLDRRYTF
CDR3nt: TGTGCCAGCAGCCTGGACAGGCGCTACACCTTC

d_gene: -
j_gene: TRBJ1-2
abundance: -
v_gene: TRBV5-8
len: 12
CDR3aa: CASSWGGLGYTF
CDR3nt: TGTGCCAGCAGCTGGGGGGGACTCGGCTACACCTTC

d_gene: -
j_gene: TRBJ2-7
abundance: -
v_gene: TRBV6-5
len: 14
CDR3aa: CASRWGLGFHEQYF
CDR3nt: TGTGCCAGCAGGTGGGGCCTCGGTTTCCACGAGCAGTACTTC

d_gene: TRBD1
j_gene: TRBJ1-2
abundance: -
v_gene: TRBV15
len: 17
CDR3aa: CATSRPLRDRDGYGYTF
CDR3nt: TGTGCCACCAGCAGACCTCTCCGGGACAGGGATGGCTATGGCTACACCTTC

d_gene: TRBD2
j_gene: TRBJ2-3
abundance: -
v_gene: TRBV3-1/TRBV3-2
len: 16
CDR3aa: CASSHGTSRTTDTQYF
CDR3nt: TGTGCCAGCAGCCATGGGACTAGCCGCACCACAGATACGCAGTATTTT

d_gene: TRBD2
j_gene: TRBJ2-3
abundance: -
v_gene: TRBV5-5
len: 15
CDR3aa: CASSPLTSAGDTQYF
CDR3nt: TGTGCCAGCAGCCCGCTAACTAGCGCGGGAGATACGCAGTATTTT

d_gene: TRBD1
j_gene: TRBJ1-4
abundance: -
v_gene: TRBV5-6
len: 15
CDR3aa: CASTRAGQRNEKLFF
CDR3nt: TGTGCCAGCACCCGGGCGGGACAGAGAAATGAAAAACTGTTTTTT

d_gene: -
j_gene: TRBJ2-7
abundance: -
v_gene: TRBV10-2
len: 14
CDR3aa: CASSEPAGGREQYF
CDR3nt: TGCGCCAGCAGTGAACCGGCAGGGGGGCGCGAGCAGTACTTC

d_gene: TRBD2
j_gene: TRBJ2-7
abundance: once
v_gene: TRBV19
len: 14
CDR3aa: CASSMGGSSYEQYF
CDR3nt: TGTGCCAGTAGTATGGGAGGGAGCTCCTACGAGCAGTACTTC

d_gene: -
j_gene: TRBJ2-5
abundance: -
v_gene: TRBV7-7
len: 15
CDR3aa: CASSLGRRGRETQYF
CDR3nt: TGTGCCAGCAGCTTAGGGCGGCGGGGAAGGGAGACCCAGTACTTC

d_gene: -
j_gene: TRBJ1-2
abundance: -
v_gene: TRBV18
len: 14
CDR3aa: CASSPGPGNYGYTF
CDR3nt: TGTGCCAGCTCCCCTGGTCCCGGGAACTATGGCTACACCTTC

d_gene: -
j_gene: TRBJ2-7
abundance: once
v_gene: TRBV30
len: 11
CDR3aa: CAWRWGEEQYF
CDR3nt: TGTGCCTGGAGGTGGGGGGAAGAGCAGTACTTC

d_gene: TRBD1
j_gene: TRBJ2-1
abundance: once
v_gene: TRBV6-5
len: 16
CDR3aa: CASSYSIGQGVGEQFF
CDR3nt: TGTGCCAGCAGTTACTCGATAGGACAGGGAGTTGGTGAGCAGTTCTTC

d_gene: TRBD1
j_gene: TRBJ1-1
abundance: -
v_gene: TRBV7-9
len: 15
CDR3aa: CASRTGGSRNTEAFF
CDR3nt: TGTGCCAGCAGGACAGGGGGAAGTAGAAACACTGAAGCTTTCTTT

d_gene: TRBD1
j_gene: TRBJ1-2
abundance: -
v_gene: TRBV4-1
len: 15
CDR3aa: CASSQGSAGGGGYTF
CDR3nt: TGCGCCAGCAGCCAAGGGTCGGCAGGGGGCGGTGGCTACACCTTC

d_gene: -
j_gene: TRBJ1-1
abundance: -
v_gene: TRBV11-2
len: 15
CDR3aa: CASSLVGGANTEAFF
CDR3nt: TGTGCCAGCAGCTTAGTTGGGGGCGCAAACACTGAAGCTTTCTTT

d_gene: -
j_gene: TRBJ1-1
abundance: -
v_gene: TRBV7-2
len: 11
CDR3aa: CASSSRGWAFF
CDR3nt: TGTGCCAGCAGCTCCCGGGGTTGGGCTTTCTTT

d_gene: TRBD1
j_gene: TRBJ2-3
abundance: -
v_gene: TRBV5-6
len: 17
CDR3aa: CASSVQGQVMSTDTQYF
CDR3nt: TGTGCCAGCAGCGTACAGGGACAGGTGATGTCCACAGATACGCAGTATTTT